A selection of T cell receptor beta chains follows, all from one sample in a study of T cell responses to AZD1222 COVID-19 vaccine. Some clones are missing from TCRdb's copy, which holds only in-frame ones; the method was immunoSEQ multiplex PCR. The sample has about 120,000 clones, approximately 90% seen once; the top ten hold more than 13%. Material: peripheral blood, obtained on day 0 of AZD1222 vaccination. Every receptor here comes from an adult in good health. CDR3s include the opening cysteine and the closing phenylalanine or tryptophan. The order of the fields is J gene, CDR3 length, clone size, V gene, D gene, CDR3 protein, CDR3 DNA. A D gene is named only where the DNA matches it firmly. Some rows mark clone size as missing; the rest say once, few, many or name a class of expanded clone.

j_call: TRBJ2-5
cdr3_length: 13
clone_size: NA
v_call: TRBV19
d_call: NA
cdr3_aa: CASSRGAWETQYF
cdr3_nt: TGTGCCAGTAGTCGGGGGGCATGGGAGACCCAGTACTTC

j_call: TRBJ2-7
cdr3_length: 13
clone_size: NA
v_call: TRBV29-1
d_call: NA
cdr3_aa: CSVEATTTSQQYF
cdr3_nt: TGCAGCGTTGAAGCAACGACGACGTCTCAGCAGTACTTC

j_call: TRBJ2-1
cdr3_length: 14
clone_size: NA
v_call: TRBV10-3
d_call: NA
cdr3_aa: CAISPGDTSNEQFF
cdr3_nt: TGTGCCATCTCTCCAGGGGATACGTCCAATGAGCAGTTCTTC

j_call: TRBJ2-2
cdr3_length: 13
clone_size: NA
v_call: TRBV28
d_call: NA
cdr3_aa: CASSSQSTGELFF
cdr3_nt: TGTGCCAGCAGTTCCCAGTCCACCGGGGAGCTGTTTTTT

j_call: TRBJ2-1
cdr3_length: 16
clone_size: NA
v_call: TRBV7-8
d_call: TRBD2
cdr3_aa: CASSLLTSGSLDEQFF
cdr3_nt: TGTGCCAGCAGCCTACTGACTAGCGGGAGTCTCGATGAGCAGTTCTTC

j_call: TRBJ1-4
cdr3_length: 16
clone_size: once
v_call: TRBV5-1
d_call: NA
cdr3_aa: CASSLYAEATNEKLFF
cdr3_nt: TGCGCCAGCAGCCTATACGCAGAGGCAACTAATGAAAAACTGTTTTTT

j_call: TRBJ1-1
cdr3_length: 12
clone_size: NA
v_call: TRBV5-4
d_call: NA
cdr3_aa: CASSLSRTEAFF
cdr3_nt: TGTGCCAGCAGCCTATCAAGGACTGAAGCTTTCTTT

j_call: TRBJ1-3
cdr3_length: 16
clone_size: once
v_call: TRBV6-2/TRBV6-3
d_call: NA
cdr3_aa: CASSYDGSFSGNTIYF
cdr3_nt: TGTGCCAGCAGTTACGACGGATCTTTCTCTGGAAACACCATATATTTT

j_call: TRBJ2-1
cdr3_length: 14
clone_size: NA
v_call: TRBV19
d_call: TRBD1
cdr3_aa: CASSIGTGYNEQFF
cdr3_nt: TGTGCCAGTAGTATAGGGACAGGGTACAATGAGCAGTTCTTC

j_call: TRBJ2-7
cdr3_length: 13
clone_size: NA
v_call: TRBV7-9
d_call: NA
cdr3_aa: CASSLQQGSEQYF
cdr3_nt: TGTGCCAGCAGCTTACAGCAGGGATCCGAGCAGTACTTC

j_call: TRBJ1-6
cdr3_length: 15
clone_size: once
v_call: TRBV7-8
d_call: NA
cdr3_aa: CASSFAGPRNSPLHF
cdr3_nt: TGTGCCAGCAGCTTTGCTGGGCCGAGGAATTCACCCCTCCACTTT

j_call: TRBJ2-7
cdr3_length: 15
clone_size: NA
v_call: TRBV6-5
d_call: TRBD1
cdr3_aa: CASSYYPGGAGSQYF
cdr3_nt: TGTGCCAGCAGTTACTACCCAGGGGGCGCGGGGTCGCAGTACTTC

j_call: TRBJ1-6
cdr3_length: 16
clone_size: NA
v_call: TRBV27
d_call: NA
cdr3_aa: CASSFSAPAPNSPLHF
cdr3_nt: TGTGCCAGCAGTTTTTCAGCGCCCGCGCCTAATTCACCCCTCCACTTT

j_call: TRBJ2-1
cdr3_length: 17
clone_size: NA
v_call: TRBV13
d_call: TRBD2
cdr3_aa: CASSLGLAGSNYNEQFF
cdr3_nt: TGTGCCAGCAGCTTAGGATTAGCGGGAAGTAACTACAATGAGCAGTTCTTC

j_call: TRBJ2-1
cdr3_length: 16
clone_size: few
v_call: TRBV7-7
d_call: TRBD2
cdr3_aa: CASSLETSGTYNEQFF
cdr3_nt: TGTGCTAGCAGCTTAGAGACTAGCGGAACCTACAATGAGCAGTTCTTC

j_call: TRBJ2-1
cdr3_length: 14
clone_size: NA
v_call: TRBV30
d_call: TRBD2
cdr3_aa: CAWMREGYYNEQFF
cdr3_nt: TGTGCCTGGATGCGGGAGGGGTACTACAATGAGCAGTTCTTC

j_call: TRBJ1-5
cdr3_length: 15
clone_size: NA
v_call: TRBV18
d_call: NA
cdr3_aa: CASSPPGGGNQPQHF
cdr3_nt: TGTGCCAGCTCACCACCCGGGGGAGGCAATCAGCCCCAGCATTTT

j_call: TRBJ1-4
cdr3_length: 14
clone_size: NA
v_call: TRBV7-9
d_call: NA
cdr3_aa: CASSFFLTSEKLFF
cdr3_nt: TGTGCCAGCAGCTTTTTCCTGACATCTGAAAAACTGTTTTTT

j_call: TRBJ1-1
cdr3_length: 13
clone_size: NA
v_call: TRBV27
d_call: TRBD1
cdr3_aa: CASSYRGTTEAFF
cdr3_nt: TGTGCCAGCAGCTACAGGGGAACCACTGAAGCTTTCTTT

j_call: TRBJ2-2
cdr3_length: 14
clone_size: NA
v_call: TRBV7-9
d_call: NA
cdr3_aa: CASSLVGVPGELFF
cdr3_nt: TGTGCCAGCAGCTTAGTTGGGGTTCCCGGGGAGCTGTTTTTT

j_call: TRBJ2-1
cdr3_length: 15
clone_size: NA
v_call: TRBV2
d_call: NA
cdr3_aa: CASSEGRVRDNEQFF
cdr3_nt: TGTGCCAGCAGTGAGGGCAGGGTGAGGGACAATGAGCAGTTCTTC

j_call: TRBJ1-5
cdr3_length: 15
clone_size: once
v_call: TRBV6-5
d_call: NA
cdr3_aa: CASSSSGLNNQPQHF
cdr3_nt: TGTGCCAGCAGTAGCAGCGGACTGAACAATCAGCCCCAGCATTTT

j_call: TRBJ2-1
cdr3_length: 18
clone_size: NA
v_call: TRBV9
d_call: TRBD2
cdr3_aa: CASSPSGSGDRSYNEQFF
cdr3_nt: TGTGCCAGCAGCCCTTCAGGTAGCGGGGACCGCTCCTACAATGAGCAGTTCTTC